Listed here are 29 T cell receptor beta chains from one sample, sequenced in a study of blood T cells in healthy people across ages. PCR was performed a second time for roughly 7 to 11 cycles using a sample-barcoded 5' primer and a J-beta primer mix. TCRdb used MiXCR to reprocess the 5' RACE reads, holding one entry per CDR3 protein. The sample lists 700,000 to 850,000 distinct CDR3 sequences; 35% to 40% were seen once. Material for sequencing was blood. These receptor sequences come from a man aged 18 to 30 in good health.

The table lists this clonotype with a count of one. The chain joins TRBV12-5 to TRBJ2-3; D is undetermined. V lost 0 bases and J lost 2, with 9 bases in between. In germline, CDR1 is LGHNT, CDR2 FRNRAP. This CDR3 comprises 15 residues. CDR3: CASGLVVATTDTQYF. Here the CDR3 DNA reads TGTGCTAGTGGTTTGGTGGTGGCCACCACAGATACGCAGTATTTT.

This clonotype was counted only a few times. V usage is TRBV15 and J usage is TRBJ1-2; no clear D. Germline values: CDR1 LNHNV, CDR2 YYDKDF (reference sequence). The CDR3 sequence is 13 residues long. The V end was cut by 3 bases, the J end by 8 bases, with 13 bases between. The CDR3, as DNA: TGTGCCACCAGCAGTCGATGGGAAAGGGGCTACACCTTC. This gives the protein CATSSRWERGYTF.

This chain connects TRBV7-9 to TRBJ1-1; a possible D gene is TRBD1 (5 bases). V lost 1 base and J 10 bases, leaving 13 bases between the germline ends. There are 13 residues in the CDR3. CDR1 is SEHNR and CDR2 is FQNEAQ in the germline V gene (reference sequence). The CDR3 DNA sequence: TGTGCCAGCAGCTTAGGAAGGACTGGGGGAGCTTTCTTT. Its protein is CASSLGRTGGAFF.

Comments on this clonotype: One end of the junction varies from germline; a read error may be responsible. V gene TRBV12-3 or TRBV12-4 combines with J gene TRBJ2-1, with D perhaps matching TRBD1 (6 bases). The CDR3 extends over 15 amino acids. CDR3 bases: TGTGCCAGCAGTTTAGCGCATACAGGGTACAATGTGCAGTTCTTC. Its protein is CASSLAHTGYNVQFF.

This clonotype has a handful of counts. V and J are TRBV27 and TRBJ2-7; no reliable D call. Germline V lookup: CDR1 MNHEY, CDR2 SMNVEV (reference sequence). This CDR3 is built from 9 residues. Deletions cut 4 bases from V and 7 bases from J, with 2 bases between. CDR3 residues: CASSWEQYF. CDR3 coding DNA: TGTGCCAGCAGTTGGGAGCAGTACTTC.

This chain links TRBV27 with TRBJ1-2; D is perhaps TRBD1 (5 bases). V was pared by 5 bases and J by 4 bases, with 14 bases between. The germline V gene encodes CDR1 MNHEY and CDR2 SMNVEV (reference sequence). This CDR3 comprises 14 residues. As DNA, the CDR3 is TGTGCCAGCAGTCCCTCCGGGGCGACCTATGGCTACACCTTC. It specifies CASSPSGATYGYTF.

This clonotype was found once. V usage is TRBV7-8 and J usage is TRBJ1-2; 10 positions agree with TRBD1. The CDR3 totals 17 residues. The trim removed 1 base at V and 6 bases at J, leaving 11 bases unmatched. Germline CDR1 reads SGHVS; CDR2 reads FQNEAQ. CDR3 residues: CASSLDSGTGEGNGYTF. The DNA for the CDR3 is TGTGCCAGCAGCTTAGACTCGGGGACAGGGGAGGGAAATGGCTACACCTTC. Together with reference TRBV7-8 and TRBJ1-2, the CDR3 gives the full variable domain: GAGVSQSPRYKVAKRGQDVALRCDPISGHVSLFWYQQALGQGPEFLTYFQNEAQLDKSGLPSDRFFAERPEGSVSTLKIQRTQQEDSAVYLCASSLDSGTGEGNGYTFGSGTRLTVV.

V and J are TRBV7-9 and TRBJ2-3; 16 bases agree with TRBD2. Germline V gene sequence: CDR1 SEHNR, CDR2 FQNEAQ (reference sequence). V was pared by 3 bases and J by 2 bases, with 5 bases of the junction left unmatched. CDR3 size: 18 residues. CDR3 coding DNA: TGTGCCAGCAGCTTGTCCGGGACTAGCGGGGGGGCCACAGATACGCAGTATTTT. Its protein is CASSLSGTSGGATDTQYF.

The gene calls are TRBV28 and TRBJ1-2; D call uncertain. Deletions cut 4 bases from V and 9 bases from J, with 21 bases between. Per the germline V gene, CDR1 is MDHEN and CDR2 is SYDVKM. The CDR3 has 15 amino acids. CDR3 amino acids: CASSSITDPRRSYTF. Here the CDR3 DNA reads TGTGCCAGCAGTTCCATAACGGACCCCCGGCGGAGCTACACCTTC.

A few counts support this clonotype. The CDR3 here is CASSQGRDYGYTF. The CDR3 DNA follows: TGTGCCAGCAGCCAGGGCCGAGACTATGGCTACACCTTC. The V call is TRBV7-9, the J call TRBJ1-2; TRBD1 is a possible D gene (5 bases). Germline-derived CDR1 and CDR2 are SEHNR and FQNEAQ (reference sequence). The ends were cut back, 5 bases at V and 3 bases at J, with 10 bases in the middle. CDR3 length: 13 residues.

For this clonotype: A clone one base away is much larger, so this may be a read error. The chain combines TRBV5-1 with TRBJ2-5, with D tentatively TRBD2 (5 bases). The CDR3 length is 14 residues. CDR1 is SGHRS, CDR2 YFSETQ, per germline. The CDR3 protein is CAGSLGIRGETQYF. Here the CDR3 DNA reads TGCGCCGGCAGCTTGGGGATCCGAGGGGAGACCCAGTACTTC.

The chain is built from TRBV28 and TRBJ2-1, with TRBD1 as a possible D gene (8 bases). Germline values: CDR1 MDHEN, CDR2 SYDVKM. The CDR3 covers 14 residues. V was clipped by 5 bases and J by 7 bases, with 15 bases between them. The CDR3 bases are TGTGCCAGCAGTACAGGGGGGGAGGGTAATGAGCAGTTCTTC. Translated: CASSTGGEGNEQFF.

This sequence joins TRBV7-9 and TRBJ2-5; 11 bases agree with TRBD1. This CDR3 is 17 amino acids long. Germline V lookup: CDR1 SEHNR, CDR2 FQNEAQ (reference sequence). J was trimmed by 11 bases and V by 3 bases; bases with no gene match: 17. The CDR3 sequence is CASSLDRGPSSYNEQYF. The CDR3 DNA reads as TGTGCCAGCAGCTTGGACAGGGGGCCTAGCTCCTACAATGAGCAGTACTTC.

The chain recombines TRBV15 with TRBJ2-2, with D maybe TRBD2 (6 bases). Trimming left V 1 base short and J 3 bases short, with 9 bases between. The CDR3 has 15 residues. The germline gives CDR1 LNHNV, CDR2 YYDKDF (reference sequence). CDR3 nucleotide sequence: TGTGCCACCAGCAGAGCTACGGGGGACACCGGGGAGCTGTTTTTT. This translates into CATSRATGDTGELFF.

The chain recombines TRBV10-3 with TRBJ2-2; D could derive from TRBD1 or TRBD2 (5 bases each). Germline V CDR1 and CDR2: ENHRY, SYGVKD. The V end lost 3 bases, the J end lost 6 bases, and 14 bases lay between the germline ends. This CDR3 has 15 residues. The CDR3: CAISDPGTLAGELFF. The CDR3 coding sequence is TGTGCCATCAGTGATCCCGGGACCTTGGCCGGGGAGCTGTTTTTT.

This chain uses TRBV13 with TRBJ2-1; possible D gene TRBD1, 7 bases. Trimming took 4 bases from V and 12 from J, leaving 13 bases between them. The CDR3 length is 12 residues. Germline V CDR1 and CDR2: PRHDT, FYEKMQ (reference sequence). CDR3 region: CASSSRGARQFF. CDR3 coding DNA: TGTGCCAGCAGCTCCAGGGGGGCGCGGCAGTTCTTC.

This clonotype was seen once. The chain links TRBV10-3 to TRBJ2-7, with D possibly TRBD2 on 7 matching bases. The CDR3 contains 14 residues. Germline V gene lookup returns CDR1 ENHRY and CDR2 SYGVKD. Trimming pared 6 bases from V and 2 bases from J, leaving 14 bases between. CDR3 bases: TGTGCCATCAGCCGCGGGGGCCCTACCTACGAGCAGTACTTC. This translates into CAISRGGPTYEQYF.

This chain uses TRBV4-2 with TRBJ2-3; D is ambiguous. Trimming took off 6 bases at V and 3 bases at J, with 13 bases between the two ends. Germline V lookup: CDR1 LGHNA, CDR2 YNFKEQ. This CDR3 spans 14 amino acids. CDR3 region: CASRPGESTDTQYF. The CDR3 DNA follows: TGTGCCAGCAGGCCGGGCGAGTCTACAGATACGCAGTATTTT.

As regards this clonotype: A much larger clone differs by one base, so this may be a read error. The rearrangement joins TRBV20-1 to TRBJ1-6; TRBD1 might be the D (5 bases). Germline V CDR1 and CDR2: DFQATT, SNEGSKA (reference sequence). The ends were cut back, 4 bases at V and 7 bases at J, with 11 bases in the middle. This CDR3 has 13 residues. CDR3 loop: CSANRGRNSPLHF. CDR3 coding DNA: TGCAGTGCTAACCGGGGCAGGAATTCACCCCTCCACTTT.

The chain uses TRBV3-1 and TRBJ2-5; D uncertain. The DNA end favors TRBJ2-1, so the J call may be wrong. CDR1 is LGHDT and CDR2 is YNNKEL in the germline V gene (reference sequence). This CDR3 has 15 residues. The DNA for the CDR3 is TGTGCCAGCAGCCAAGATTGGGCGTTACAAGAGACCCAGTTCTTC. Amino acid sequence: CASSQDWALQETQFF.

Ten or more counts support this clonotype. The rearrangement uses TRBV7-2 and TRBJ2-4; D is undetermined. The CDR3 has 15 amino acids. From germline, CDR1 is SGHTA and CDR2 FQGNSA. With 3 bases removed from V and 0 bases from J, the gap between germline ends came to 9 bases. The CDR3 DNA is TGTGCCAGCAGCTTGACCGTCGTAGCCAAAAACATTCAGTACTTC. This translates into CASSLTVVAKNIQYF.

The sample holds many counts of this clonotype. The chain links TRBV4-1 to TRBJ2-3; tentatively, D is TRBD1 (5 bases). Trimming removed 8 bases from V and 0 bases from J, with 15 bases in between. The CDR3 length is 15 residues. Germline assignment: CDR1 MGHRA and CDR2 YSYEKL. DNA for the CDR3: TGCGCCAGCGAAAGGACACCTAGTAGCACAGATACGCAGTATTTT. Amino acid sequence: CASERTPSSTDTQYF.

This clonotype has ten or more counts. The chain employs TRBV7-2 and TRBJ2-1; D unresolved. Germline CDR1 reads SGHTA; CDR2 reads FQGNSA. This CDR3 comprises 14 residues. Trimming cost V 5 bases and J 6 bases, with 14 bases left between them. The DNA for the CDR3 is TGTGCCAGCAGCCCCTCCGCGGCTGGCAATGAGCAGTTCTTC. It yields the protein CASSPSAAGNEQFF.

This clonotype was seen only a few times. The rearrangement uses TRBV6-5 and TRBJ1-2; perhaps TRBD1 as D (6 bases). This CDR3 has 15 residues. Germline V gives CDR1 MNHEY, CDR2 SVGAGI. Trimming took off 2 bases at V and 0 bases at J, with 10 bases between the two ends. The CDR3 is CASSYTGPTNYGYTF. In DNA, the CDR3 is TGTGCCAGCAGTTACACAGGGCCGACTAACTATGGCTACACCTTC.

The V gene is TRBV7-3, the J gene TRBJ2-1; possible D gene TRBD1, 6 bases. Trimming left V 5 bases short and J 5 bases short, with 13 bases between. The CDR3 contains 14 residues. Germline CDR1 SGHTA, CDR2 FQGTGA. The CDR3 nucleotides read TGTGCCAGCAGCCACGTACAGGGTGACAATGAGCAGTTCTTC. Translated, it gives CASSHVQGDNEQFF. The full variable domain, its missing parts supplied by reference TRBV7-3 and TRBJ2-1, is GAGVSQTPSNKVTEKGKYVELRCDPISGHTALYWYRQSLGQGPEFLIYFQGTGAADDSGLPNDRFFAVRPEGSVSTLKIQRTERGDSAVYLCASSHVQGDNEQFFGPGTRLTVL.

V usage is TRBV5-1 and J usage is TRBJ2-1; the D is unclear. The CDR3 has 16 residues. CDR1 and CDR2 (germline): SGHRS, YFSETQ. The ends were cut back, 0 bases at V and 2 bases at J, with 12 bases in the middle. The CDR3 DNA reads TGCGCCAGCAGCTTGGTTGCGGCGAGCCCCTACAATGAGCAGTTCTTC. This gives the protein CASSLVAASPYNEQFF.

The rearrangement joins TRBV12-5 to TRBJ2-1, with 10 nucleotides matching TRBD1. The V segment lost 5 bases and the J segment 9 bases; nucleotides outside the gene matches: 4. The CDR3 is 13 amino acids. CDR1 is LGHNT, CDR2 FRNRAP, per germline. The CDR3 nucleotides read TGTGCTAGTGGTCGGACAGGGGGTATTGAGCAGTTCTTC. It codes for CASGRTGGIEQFF.

The chain uses TRBV6-2 or TRBV6-3 and TRBJ2-1, with TRBD2 matching 7 bases. CDR1 and CDR2 from the germline V gene are MNHEY and SVGEGT. Trimming at V came to 4 bases and at J to 10 bases, leaving 7 bases not matched to a gene. CDR3 length equals 13 residues. The chain's CDR3 is CASSFPGRREQFF. The DNA of the CDR3 is TGTGCCAGCAGTTTCCCCGGGAGGAGAGAGCAGTTCTTC.

This clonotype was picked up a small number of times. This CDR3 reads CASSLNSGVHVGNEQFF. DNA of the CDR3: TGTGCCAGCAGCTTAAACTCAGGGGTCCACGTTGGGAATGAGCAGTTCTTC. This chain uses TRBV7-2 with TRBJ2-1, with D possibly matching TRBD1 (6 bases). This CDR3 is built from 17 residues. Germline V gene lookup returns CDR1 SGHTA and CDR2 FQGNSA. The V gene lost 2 bases and the J gene lost 7 bases, with 21 bases spanning the gap.